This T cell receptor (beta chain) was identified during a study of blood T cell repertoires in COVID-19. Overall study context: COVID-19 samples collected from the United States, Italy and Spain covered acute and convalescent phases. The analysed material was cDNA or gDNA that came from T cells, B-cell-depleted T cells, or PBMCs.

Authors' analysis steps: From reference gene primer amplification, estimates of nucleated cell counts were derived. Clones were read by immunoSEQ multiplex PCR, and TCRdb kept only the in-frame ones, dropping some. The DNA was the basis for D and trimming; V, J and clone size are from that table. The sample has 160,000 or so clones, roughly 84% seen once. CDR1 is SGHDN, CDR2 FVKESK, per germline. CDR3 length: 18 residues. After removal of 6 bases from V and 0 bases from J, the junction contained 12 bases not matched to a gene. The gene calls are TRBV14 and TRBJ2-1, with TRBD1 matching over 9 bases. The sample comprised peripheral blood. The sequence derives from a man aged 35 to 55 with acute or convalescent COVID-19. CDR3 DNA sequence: TGTGCCAGCAGTCAGACCGGGACAGGGAGGAGCTCCTACAATGAGCAGTTCTTC. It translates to CASSQTGTGRSSYNEQFF.